One and the same sample provided the 8 T cell receptor beta chains below, sequenced in a study of shared clonotypes between healthy human individuals. Assay used: immunoSEQ multiplex PCR; TCRdb lists only in-frame clones, some missing. Of about 2.3 million clones in the sample, over 90% are singletons; the top ten hold about 0.37%. Sequenced sample: naive CD4+ T cells from PBMCs. Stated subset: CD45RA+ positively selected. The receptors here all came from a man in his late teens or twenties in good health. Some clones in this sample may be carry-over from other donors' samples.

The rearrangement joins TRBV15 to TRBJ2-2; D is perhaps TRBD2 (6 bases). CDR3 length equals 15 residues. The germline V gene encodes CDR1 LNHNV and CDR2 YYDKDF (reference sequence). V was trimmed by 0 bases and J by 7 bases, leaving 12 bases between them. The CDR3 DNA sequence: TGTGCCACCAGCAGAGATCGTCGGGGGATCGGGGAGCTGTTTTTT. It is translated as CATSRDRRGIGELFF.

The chain combines TRBV15 with TRBJ2-1; no definite D call. The ends were cut back, 0 bases at V and 10 bases at J, with 10 bases in the middle. Germline CDR1 is LNHNV and CDR2 is YYDKDF (reference sequence). CDR3 size: 13 residues. CDR3 coding DNA: TGTGCCACCAGCAGAGATCTTCCTAGAGAGCAGTTCTTC. It encodes CATSRDLPREQFF.

This clone was seen only once. V and J are TRBV7-7 and TRBJ2-7; 8 bases align to TRBD1. Looked up from germline, CDR1 is SSHAT and CDR2 is FNYEAQ (reference sequence). CDR3 length equals 13 residues. J lost 7 bases, V lost 3 bases, and 5 bases had no gene match. CDR3 DNA: TGTGCCAGCAGCTTCCGGACAGGGAGTGAGCAGTACTTC. This gives the protein CASSFRTGSEQYF.

The chain couples TRBV7-3 to TRBJ1-1; D gene uncertain. CDR1 is SGHTA and CDR2 is FQGTGA in the germline V gene. The V end lost 4 bases, the J end lost 1 base, and 7 bases lay between the germline ends. The CDR3 is made up of 13 amino acids. The DNA for the CDR3 is TGTGCCAGCAGCTATGACGGGAACACTGAAGCTTTCTTT. Translated, it gives CASSYDGNTEAFF.

The V call is TRBV28, the J call TRBJ2-2; D perhaps matches TRBD1 (5 bases). The CDR3 has 17 amino acids. Germline CDR1 reads MDHEN; CDR2 reads SYDVKM. The V gene lost 5 bases and the J gene lost 1 base, with 17 bases spanning the gap. The CDR3 coding sequence is TGTGCCAGCAGTCCCGCTATCGGTCAGGGGAACACCGGGGAGCTGTTTTTT. Protein product: CASSPAIGQGNTGELFF.

The CDR3 is CASSFSTGGSGNTIYF. The CDR3 DNA reads as TGTGCCAGCAGCTTTTCGACAGGGGGTTCTGGAAACACCATATATTTT. The rearrangement joins TRBV5-4 to TRBJ1-3; 9 bases match TRBD1. The CDR3 covers 16 residues. The junction had 4 bases not matched to a gene; V was cut back by 2 bases and J by 1 base. Germline CDR1 and CDR2: SGHNT and YYREEE (reference sequence).

The chain combines TRBV6-5 with TRBJ2-3, with TRBD2 matching 10 bases. Trimming at V came to 8 bases and at J to 7 bases, leaving 9 bases not matched to a gene. This CDR3 is built from 14 residues. Germline CDR1 reads MNHEY; CDR2 reads SVGAGI. CDR3 region: CASRRAGGPYTQYF. Written as DNA, the CDR3 is TGTGCCAGCCGGAGAGCGGGAGGGCCATATACGCAGTATTTT.

V is TRBV5-1 and J is TRBJ2-5; tentative D call: TRBD1 (6 bases). This CDR3 is built from 13 residues. Germline V gene sequence: CDR1 SGHRS, CDR2 YFSETQ. With 7 bases removed from V and 2 bases from J, the gap between germline ends came to 12 bases. In DNA, the CDR3 is TGCGCCAGCTGTAGACAGGCGCAAGAGACCCAGTACTTC. Protein: CASCRQAQETQYF.